The 5 T cell receptor beta chains below all came from one sample that was sequenced in a study of T cells in women clearing cervical HPV infection. Assay used: immunoSEQ multiplex PCR; TCRdb lists only in-frame clones, some missing. Recorded for this sample: 30,000 or so clones. Sequenced material: blood buffy coat. All receptors derive from a woman between 18 and 70 years old with a cervical HPV16 infection that either progressed to CIN3+ or cleared (not recorded which).

Note on this clone: The read terminates 3 residues before the CDR3 end, so the remaining end is supplied by the germline J gene. This chain uses TRBV20-1 with TRBJ2-7; a possible D gene is TRBD2 (7 bases). CDR1 is DFQATT, CDR2 SNEGSKA, per germline (reference sequence). The CDR3 totals 16 residues. Trimming stripped 1 base from V and 2 bases from J, with 18 bases between. The DNA read from the CDR3 is TGCAGTGCTAGAGGAGGTGGGGGGGCCGAGACCTACGAG. It yields the protein CSARGGGGAETYE. The whole CDR3 protein is CSARGGGGAETYEQYF.

In regard to this clone: The read falls 3 residues short of the CDR3 end, and the missing part is taken from the germline J gene. The rearrangement uses TRBV6-4 and TRBJ2-1; TRBD1 matches at 9 bases. CDR1 MRHNA and CDR2 SNTAGT come from the germline V gene. CDR3 length equals 16 residues. V was pared by 2 bases and J by 6 bases, with 8 bases of the junction left unmatched. Incomplete CDR3 DNA: TGTGCCAGCAGTGACAACGTAGGACAGGGGCCCAATGAG. This sequence encodes CASSDNVGQGPNE. The entire CDR3 protein reads CASSDNVGQGPNEQFF.

Concerning this clone: Read coverage stops 3 residues before the CDR3 terminus; the germline J gene supplies the remainder. This rearrangement joins TRBV20-1 to TRBJ2-1; 11 bases map to TRBD2. V lost 1 base to trimming and J lost 5 bases; unmatched junction nucleotides: 4. There are 15 residues in the CDR3. Looked up from germline, CDR1 is DFQATT and CDR2 is SNEGSKA (reference sequence). CDR3 residues: CSARVLAGAHNEQFF. The CDR3 DNA, read in part, is TGCAGTGCTAGAGTACTAGCGGGGGCCCACAATGAG.

CDR3 bases read: TGTGCCAGCTCACAAGTAGCGGGGGGCAGAATTGATACG. Translated: CASSQVAGGRIDT. The full CDR3 protein reads CASSQVAGGRIDTQYF. V is TRBV18 and J is TRBJ2-3; 10 bases agree with TRBD2. The missing CDR3 end, 3 residues past where the read stops, is filled in from the germline J gene. Germline CDR1 is KGHSH and CDR2 is LQKENI. The CDR3 loop spans 16 amino acids. Trimming cost V 4 bases and J 6 bases; bases outside gene matches: 10.

A word on this clone: The CDR3 is cut off 3 residues early in the read; its end comes from the germline J gene. V and J are TRBV30 and TRBJ1-2; possible D gene TRBD1, 6 bases. Germline CDR1 and CDR2: GTSNPN and SVGIG (reference sequence). The V end lost 0 bases, the J end lost 0 bases, and 14 bases lay between the germline ends. The CDR3 has 16 amino acids. The CDR3 sequence: CAWSVGRGMTNYGYTF. CDR3 bases read: TGTGCCTGGAGTGTAGGAAGGGGGATGACTAACTATGGC. Full variable domain (remainder filled in from reference TRBV30 and TRBJ1-2): SQTIHQWPATLVQPVGSPLSLECTVEGTSNPNLYWYRQAAGRGLQLLFYSVGIGQISSEVPQNLSASRPQDRQFILSSKKLLLSDSGFYLCAWSVGRGMTNYGYTFGSGTRLTVV.